This entry concerns a single TCR beta chain. Its antigen remains unidentified. The data belong to a study of cytomegalovirus exposure and HLA in healthy donors. Study observations and caveats: For most TCR beta V segments, an earlier analysis put the productive rate at about 87% or about 30% of the time. A likely sequencing artifact accounted for one observed cluster of highly shared sequence variants. TCR beta chains numbering 164 were designated cytomegalovirus-associated.

The CDR3 runs to 12 residues. CDR1 SGHNT and CDR2 YYREEE come from the germline V gene (reference sequence). V lost 2 bases and J 5 bases, leaving 7 bases between the germline ends. The primer mix had 60 Vbeta and 13 Jbeta primers. In the authors' workflow: Unique TCR beta chains numbered about 80 million in a later analysis, with some 9.9 million shared. The data were produced by immunoSEQ multiplex PCR, yet TCRdb's version contains in-frame clones alone and is incomplete. V and J calls plus clone size are reproduced from that table; the DNA served to infer D and trimming. Found here are about 170,000 clones; the top ten clones hold approximately 0.82%.

Sequenced sample: PBMCs. This TCR was recovered from a woman aged 18-30 years in good health and CMV-seropositive. This chain connects TRBV5-4 to TRBJ2-5; maybe TRBD1 (5 bases). The CDR3 loop is CASSFRGETQYF. The CDR3 DNA reads as TGTGCCAGCAGCTTTAGGGGCGAGACCCAGTACTTC.